This note documents a single T cell receptor (beta chain) sequence. The antigen is undetermined. The data originate from a study of beta chain features in type 1 diabetes. Study as a whole: Cell yields, gender and age were comparable in patients and healthy donors. Findings of the study overall: When VDJ junctions were examined, type 1 diabetes patients showed fewer insertions and more deletions. Moderate yet significant TCRB CDR3 shortening was seen in Type 1 diabetes patients in all four CD4+ subsets.

Heparinised blood was drawn once per donor, averaging about 100 mL. The authors reverse transcribed all of the isolated RNA, so sequencing captured expressed TCRB transcripts. The protocol was immunoSEQ multiplex PCR, while the TCRdb copy is restricted to in-frame clones and leaves out a portion. The data show roughly 450,000 clones, with roughly 10% seen just once and 0.035% to 0.05% held by the top ten. Sequenced: naive CD4+ T cells from blood. The receptor was isolated from a woman aged 18-29 years in good health.

CDR3 nucleotides: TGTGCCAGCAGCGTAGCCAAGGGGCCGCGAGGCTACACCTTC. Its protein product is CASSVAKGPRGYTF. The rearrangement joins TRBV9 to TRBJ1-2; maybe TRBD1 (5 bases). This CDR3 spans 14 amino acids. Between the trimmed V and J ends, which lost 0 bases and 8 bases, there was a span of 14 bases. Germline V gives CDR1 SGDLS, CDR2 YYNGEE.